These T cell receptor beta chains were read from a single sample in a study of T-cell reconstitution after alpha-beta-depleted transplantation in children. TCRdb recomputed calls from the PCR reads with MiXCR, one row per CDR3 protein. The sample records some 500,000 distinct CDR3 sequences, around 16% being singletons. The sample was PBMCs from the stem cell graft donor, taken from the stem cell graft. The receptors come from a human donor who donated a stem cell graft to a child with acute lymphoblastic leukemia. The CDR3 runs from the conserved cysteine through the conserved F or W. D genes are given only for firm matches. Rows give clone size only sometimes, using once, few, many, or a class for an expanded clone.

length	D	V	size	J	CDR3	DNA
16	TRBD1	TRBV18	few	TRBJ1-1	CASSPLPGQGMTEAFF	TGTGCCAGCTCACCTCTCCCGGGACAGGGGATGACTGAAGCTTTCTTT
15	-	TRBV29-1	-	TRBJ2-2	CSVGRPGQSTGELFF	TGCAGCGTAGGGCGACCGGGACAAAGCACCGGGGAGCTGTTTTTT
16	TRBD2	TRBV12-3/TRBV12-4	-	TRBJ2-1	CASSLWSSGRGSEQFF	TGTGCCAGCAGTTTATGGTCTAGCGGGAGAGGTAGTGAGCAGTTCTTC
14	-	TRBV12-3/TRBV12-4	few	TRBJ1-2	CASSLAESNYGYTF	TGTGCCAGCAGTTTAGCAGAGAGTAACTATGGCTACACCTTC
14	-	TRBV5-4	-	TRBJ2-2	CASKDGSISGELFF	TGTGCCAGCAAGGACGGGAGTATCTCCGGGGAGCTGTTTTTT
19	TRBD1	TRBV15	few	TRBJ1-1	CATSSPQGQGALLSTEAFF	TGTGCCACCAGCAGCCCGCAGGGACAGGGGGCTCTTCTCTCGACTGAAGCTTTCTTT
11	TRBD2	TRBV7-9	-	TRBJ2-1	CASALAGNIFF	TGTGCCAGTGCACTAGCGGGAAATATCTTCTTC
14	TRBD2	TRBV5-1	-	TRBJ2-1	CASSGLGEYNEQFF	TGCGCCAGCAGTGGACTAGGAGAATACAATGAGCAGTTCTTC
14	-	TRBV27	-	TRBJ2-7	CASSLSHGEYEQYF	TGTGCCAGCAGTTTATCGCACGGCGAATACGAGCAGTACTTC
14	-	TRBV29-1	-	TRBJ2-4	CSVEDGRGLNIQYF	TGCAGCGTTGAAGACGGGCGGGGGCTAAACATTCAGTACTTC
16	TRBD2	TRBV5-1	few	TRBJ2-1	CASSSRLAGGRNEQFF	TGCGCCAGCAGCTCGCGACTAGCGGGAGGTCGGAATGAGCAGTTCTTC
17	-	TRBV12-3/TRBV12-4	few	TRBJ1-4	CASSLAARTDPQEKLFF	TGTGCCAGCAGTTTAGCGGCTCGGACCGACCCGCAGGAAAAACTGTTTTTT
16	-	TRBV29-1	-	TRBJ1-5	CSVDSRDGNSNQPQHF	TGCAGCGTTGACTCCCGAGACGGAAATAGCAATCAGCCCCAGCATTTT
13	TRBD1	TRBV6-6	few	TRBJ1-2	CASSHRQGVGYTF	TGTGCCAGCAGTCATAGACAGGGTGTTGGCTACACCTTC
14	-	TRBV20-1	many	TRBJ2-3	CSASIGRDTDTQYF	TGCAGTGCTAGCATCGGGCGGGACACAGATACGCAGTATTTT